This T cell receptor beta chain was identified during a study of T cell responses to AZD1222 COVID-19 vaccine. Notes on the study in general: In a largely white British group with more females than males, clonal diversity was possibly underestimated. Only after the peak T cell response were repertoires sampled. Spike-specific TCR breadth and depth went up after people got two AZD1222 doses.

As regards this clone: Its target is not known.

In germline, CDR1 is MNHEY, CDR2 SVGAGI. CDR3 length: 16 residues. V lost 0 bases, J lost 5 bases, and 16 bases lay in between. Generated by immunoSEQ multiplex PCR, the TCRdb table keeps only in-frame clones and is missing some. The sample has 50,000 to 65,000 clones, 87% seen once. This TCR was sampled from an adult who received the AZD1222 COVID-19 vaccine. The chain uses TRBV6-5 and TRBJ1-2; D ambiguous. Sequenced material: peripheral blood, taken 28 days after the second AZD1222 dose. The CDR3 sequence: CASSYSDGSTGYGYTF. In DNA, the CDR3 is TGTGCCAGCAGTTACTCCGACGGCTCCACCGGGTATGGCTACACCTTC.